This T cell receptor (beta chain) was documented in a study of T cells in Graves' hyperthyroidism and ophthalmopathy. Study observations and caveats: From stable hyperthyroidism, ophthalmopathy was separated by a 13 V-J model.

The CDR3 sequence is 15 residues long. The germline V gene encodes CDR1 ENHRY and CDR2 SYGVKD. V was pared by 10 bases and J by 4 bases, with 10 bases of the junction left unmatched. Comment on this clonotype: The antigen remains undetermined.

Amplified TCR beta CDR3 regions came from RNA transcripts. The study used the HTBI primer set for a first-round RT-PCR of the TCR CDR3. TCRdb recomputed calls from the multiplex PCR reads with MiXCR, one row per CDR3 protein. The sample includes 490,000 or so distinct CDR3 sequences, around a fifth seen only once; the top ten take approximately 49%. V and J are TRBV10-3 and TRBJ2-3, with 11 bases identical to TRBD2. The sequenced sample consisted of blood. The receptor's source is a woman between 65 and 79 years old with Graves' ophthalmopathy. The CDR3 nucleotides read TGTGCCACGGCCCCCCTAGCGGGAGGACCAGATACGCAGTATTTT. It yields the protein CATAPLAGGPDTQYF.